The entry below describes one T cell receptor beta chain. The source of the sample is a study of blood T cell repertoires in COVID-19. Study summary: PBMCs, B-cell-depleted T cells, or T cells were the source of the cDNA or gDNA that made up the material.

The study drew participants aged about 18 to 89 years from fewer than 30 US areas. Authors' data handling: Estimation of nucleated cell counts was performed using reference gene primer amplification. The data were produced by immunoSEQ multiplex PCR, yet TCRdb's version contains in-frame clones alone and is incomplete. For V, J and clone size, that table is used; D and trimming come from the DNA. There are a few hundred thousand clones in the sample; around 89% occur only once, and approximately 2.5% lies in the top ten. With 3 bases clipped from V and 4 bases from J, the junction kept 5 bases outside the gene matches. The length of the CDR3 is 15 residues. Looked up from germline, CDR1 is LGHDT and CDR2 is YNNKEL (reference sequence).

This receptor was identified in a woman in her 40s with acute COVID-19. This chain joins TRBV3-1 (or the pseudogene TRBV3-2) and TRBJ2-2; 7 bases are a match to TRBD2. Sequenced: PBMCs or T cells enriched from blood (not recorded which). The CDR3 bases are TGTGCCAGCAGCCAGCGGGGGTTGGGCACCGGGGAGCTGTTTTTT. It codes for CASSQRGLGTGELFF.